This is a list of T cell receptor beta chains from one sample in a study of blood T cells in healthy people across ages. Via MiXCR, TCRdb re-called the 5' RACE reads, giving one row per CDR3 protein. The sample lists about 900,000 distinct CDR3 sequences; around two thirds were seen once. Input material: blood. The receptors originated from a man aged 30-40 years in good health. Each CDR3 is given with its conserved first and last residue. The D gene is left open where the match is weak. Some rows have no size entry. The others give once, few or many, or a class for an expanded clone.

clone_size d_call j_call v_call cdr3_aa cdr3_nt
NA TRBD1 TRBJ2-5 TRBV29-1 CSVRQGAMGETQYF TGCAGCGTGCGACAGGGGGCTATGGGAGAGACCCAGTACTTC
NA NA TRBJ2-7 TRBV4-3 CASSHRVFEDEQYF TGCGCCAGCAGCCACAGGGTCTTTGAGGACGAGCAGTACTTC
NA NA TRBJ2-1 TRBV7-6 CASSGLDVEQFF TGTGCCAGCAGCGGACTGGACGTTGAGCAGTTCTTC
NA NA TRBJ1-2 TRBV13 CASSTEGGECTF TGTGCCAGCAGCACAGAGGGGGGCGAATGCACCTTC
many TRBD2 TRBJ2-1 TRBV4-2 CASSQNLAGTDEQFF TGTGCCAGCAGCCAAAACCTAGCGGGTACGGATGAGCAGTTCTTC
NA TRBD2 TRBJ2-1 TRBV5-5 CASRTGGVNEQFF TGTGCCAGTAGGACTGGGGGGGTAAATGAGCAGTTCTTC
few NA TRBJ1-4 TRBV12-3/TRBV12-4 CASSSRGSANEKLFF TGTGCCAGCAGTTCCAGGGGATCTGCTAATGAAAAACTGTTTTTT
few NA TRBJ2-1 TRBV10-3 CATTQGNSYNEQFF TGTGCCACCACACAGGGAAACTCCTACAATGAGCAGTTCTTC
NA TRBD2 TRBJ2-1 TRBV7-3 CASSSPAGSSYNEQFF TGTGCCAGCAGCTCCCCAGCGGGGAGCTCCTACAATGAGCAGTTCTTC
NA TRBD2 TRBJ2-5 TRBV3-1 CASSHSTSGQETQYF TGTGCCAGCAGCCACTCGACTAGCGGACAAGAGACCCAGTACTTC
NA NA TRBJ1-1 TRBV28 CASSFQAEAFF TGTGCCAGCAGCTTCCAGGCTGAAGCTTTCTTT